The 8 T cell receptor beta chains below come from one sample, sequenced in a study of blood T cell repertoires in COVID-19. The data were produced by immunoSEQ multiplex PCR, yet TCRdb's version contains in-frame clones alone and is incomplete. The data contain around 270,000 clones, under 90% of them singletons. Material for sequencing was peripheral blood. These receptors were collected from a man aged 55 to 70 with acute or convalescent COVID-19.

The chain joins TRBV28 to TRBJ1-2; TRBD1 aligns across 8 bases. CDR1 and CDR2 (germline): MDHEN, SYDVKM. This CDR3 spans 14 amino acids. J lost 4 bases, V lost 5 bases, and 6 bases had no gene match. The CDR3 nucleotides read TGTGCCAGCAGTGGCACAGGGGGGCCCTATGGCTACACCTTC. Its translation is CASSGTGGPYGYTF.

The chain joins TRBV2 to TRBJ1-1, with D uncertain. Germline CDR1 SNHLY, CDR2 FYNNEI. V was cut by 2 bases and J by 2 bases, with 21 bases left in between. CDR3 size: 18 residues. CDR3 DNA sequence: TGTGCCAGCAGTGAAAGCTGGGCCCACACCTCCCCCAACACTGAAGCTTTCTTT. This encodes CASSESWAHTSPNTEAFF. Complete variable domain (other parts from reference TRBV2 and TRBJ1-1): EPEVTQTPSHQVTQMGQEVILRCVPISNHLYFYWYRQILGQKVEFLVSFYNNEISEKSEIFDDQFSVERPDGSNFTLKIRSTKLEDSAMYFCASSESWAHTSPNTEAFFGQGTRLTVV.

V and J are TRBV7-8 and TRBJ1-4; D gene uncertain. The germline gives CDR1 SGHVS, CDR2 FQNEAQ. The V gene lost 1 base and the J gene lost 8 bases, with 11 bases spanning the gap. The CDR3 totals 14 residues. The CDR3 region has the DNA TGTGCCAGCAGCTTAGGAAGCGTCACAGAAAAACTGTTTTTT. It specifies CASSLGSVTEKLFF.

V gene TRBV5-4 combines with J gene TRBJ1-5; 7 bases fit TRBD1. CDR1 and CDR2 (germline): SGHNT, YYREEE (reference sequence). V gave up 4 bases and J gave up 5 bases; unmatched junction bases: 3. CDR3 size: 13 residues. In DNA form, the CDR3 reads TGTGCCAGCAGCCTCGACAGGGATCAGCCCCAGCATTTT. It specifies CASSLDRDQPQHF.

The J gene is TRBJ2-7, the V gene TRBV10-2, with 10 bases lining up with TRBD2. From germline, CDR1 is WSHSY and CDR2 SAAADI. The CDR3 runs to 15 residues. V lost 2 bases to trimming and J lost 3 bases; unmatched junction nucleotides: 4. CDR3 amino acids: CASSEPSGGYYEQYF. CDR3 bases: TGCGCCAGCAGTGAGCCTAGCGGGGGTTACTACGAGCAGTACTTC.

The gene calls are TRBV28 and TRBJ2-5; 13 positions match TRBD2. CDR1 and CDR2 from the germline V gene are MDHEN and SYDVKM. Germline trimming cut 6 bases from V and 5 bases from J; bases unmatched to any gene: 9. The CDR3 is made up of 16 amino acids. The CDR3 loop reads CASREGTSGVRETQYF. As DNA, the CDR3 is TGTGCCAGCAGAGAAGGGACTAGCGGGGTCAGGGAGACCCAGTACTTC.

In this sample, this clone turned up once. The chain is built from TRBV7-9 and TRBJ2-5; 7 bases map to TRBD1. CDR1 SEHNR and CDR2 FQNEAQ come from the germline V gene (reference sequence). The CDR3 covers 16 residues. Losses at the gene ends were 2 bases for V and 5 bases for J; bases not matched to a gene: 11. This CDR3 is CASSLRQGAQGETQYF. CDR3 nucleotide sequence: TGTGCCAGCAGCTTAAGACAGGGCGCCCAGGGTGAGACCCAGTACTTC.

This chain joins TRBV2 and TRBJ2-2; D is possibly TRBD1 (6 bases). The V gene's germline CDR1 is SNHLY and CDR2 FYNNEI. This CDR3 is 16 amino acids long. The V end lost 5 bases, the J end lost 2 bases, and 15 bases lay between the germline ends. This CDR3 is CASSRQALINTGELFF. The CDR3 DNA reads TGTGCCAGCAGTCGACAGGCCCTGATAAACACCGGGGAGCTGTTTTTT.